One T cell receptor beta chain is described in this entry. Assay: immunoSEQ multiplex PCR; the TCRdb copy retains only in-frame clones and omits some. The sample lists about 120,000 clones, 60% to 85% occurring once. The entry originates in a study of blood T cell repertoires in COVID-19. The germline V gene encodes CDR1 DFQATT and CDR2 SNEGSKA (reference sequence). V dropped 6 bases and J dropped 4; count of bases not matched to a gene: 1. The CDR3 is made up of 11 amino acids. The specimen sequenced was peripheral blood. The V gene is TRBV20-1, the J gene TRBJ2-5, with 8 nucleotides matching TRBD2. This sequence was found in a human donor with acute or convalescent COVID-19. The donor label of this sample is uncertain. For the CDR3, the DNA is TGCAGTGCCGGGGGGGGAGAGACCCAGTACTTC. As protein: CSAGGGETQYF.